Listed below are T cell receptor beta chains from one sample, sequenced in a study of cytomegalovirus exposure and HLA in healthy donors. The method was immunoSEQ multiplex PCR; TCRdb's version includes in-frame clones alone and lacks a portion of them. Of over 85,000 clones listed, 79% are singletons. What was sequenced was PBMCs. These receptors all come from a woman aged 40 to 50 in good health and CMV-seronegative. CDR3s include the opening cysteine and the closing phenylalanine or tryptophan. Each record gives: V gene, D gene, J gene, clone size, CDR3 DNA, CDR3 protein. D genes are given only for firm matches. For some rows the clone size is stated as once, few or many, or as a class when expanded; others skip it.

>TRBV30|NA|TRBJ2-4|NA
TGTGCCTGGAGCGCGGGGACCAAAAACATTCAGTACTTC
CAWSAGTKNIQYF
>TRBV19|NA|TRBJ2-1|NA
TGTGCCAGTAGTGAACGGGACTCCTGGGCGAGTGAGCAGTTCTTC
CASSERDSWASEQFF
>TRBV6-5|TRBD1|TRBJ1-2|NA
TGTGCCAGCAGTTACCGGGACAGGATCTATGGCTACACCTTC
CASSYRDRIYGYTF
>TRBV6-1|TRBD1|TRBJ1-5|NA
TGTGCCAGCAGTGAAGGGGGACAGGGGTCTCAGCCCCAGCATTTT
CASSEGGQGSQPQHF
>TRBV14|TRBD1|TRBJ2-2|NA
TGTGCCAGCAGCTCGCGACAGGGACGGGACACCGGGGAGCTGTTTTTT
CASSSRQGRDTGELFF
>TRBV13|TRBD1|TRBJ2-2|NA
TGTGCCAGCAGCAAAAAACAGGGGACCCTATATCCGAACACCGGGGAGCTGTTTTTT
CASSKKQGTLYPNTGELFF
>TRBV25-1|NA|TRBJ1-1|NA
TGTGCCACCAGGGAGGGGACGAACACTGAAGCTTTCTTT
CATREGTNTEAFF
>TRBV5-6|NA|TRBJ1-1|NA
TGTGCCAGCAGCTTGAGTCAGACTGAAGCTTTCTTT
CASSLSQTEAFF
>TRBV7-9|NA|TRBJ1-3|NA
TGTGCCAGCAGCTCCAGGGGCGCCTCTGGAAACACCATATATTTT
CASSSRGASGNTIYF
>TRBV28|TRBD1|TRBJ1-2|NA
TGTGCCAGTTACAGGGGGCCTGTCTATGGCTACACCTTC
CASYRGPVYGYTF
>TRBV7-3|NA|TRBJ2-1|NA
TGTGCCAGCAGCTTAGATCCAGGTTTCTACAATGAGCAGTTCTTC
CASSLDPGFYNEQFF
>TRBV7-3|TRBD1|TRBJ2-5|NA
TGTGCCAGCAGTTCCCTGGACAGGGATCCAGAGACCCAGTACTTC
CASSSLDRDPETQYF
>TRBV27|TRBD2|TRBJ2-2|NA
TGTGCCAGCAGTTTAGAAGCTAGCGGGAACACCGGGGAGCTGTTTTTT
CASSLEASGNTGELFF
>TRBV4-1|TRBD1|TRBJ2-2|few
TGCGCCAGCAGCCAAGACGAGGGGGCAGGCGGGGAGCTGTTTTTT
CASSQDEGAGGELFF
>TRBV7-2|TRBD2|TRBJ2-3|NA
TGTGCCAGCAGGTCTAGCGGGGGGCGCACAGATACGCAGTATTTT
CASRSSGGRTDTQYF
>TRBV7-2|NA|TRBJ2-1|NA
TGTGCCAGCAGCACAGGGTCCTACAATGAGCAGTTCTTC
CASSTGSYNEQFF
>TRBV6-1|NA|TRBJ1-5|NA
TGTGCCAGCAGTATCACAGATTATAGCAATCAGCCCCAGCATTTT
CASSITDYSNQPQHF
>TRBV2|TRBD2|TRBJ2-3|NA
TGTGCCAGCAGTGTAGCGAAAAGCGGGGGCAGCACAGATACGCAGTATTTT
CASSVAKSGGSTDTQYF
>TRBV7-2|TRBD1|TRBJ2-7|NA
TGTGCCAGCAGCTTAGAGCAGGGGGCGGGTTACGAGCAGTACTTC
CASSLEQGAGYEQYF
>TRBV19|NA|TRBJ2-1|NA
TGTGCCAGTAGTGATACTACGGGACAAGGCTACTACAATGAGCAGTTCTTC
CASSDTTGQGYYNEQFF
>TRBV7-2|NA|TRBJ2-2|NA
TGTGCCAGCAGCCCCAGGGTCACCGGGGAGCTGTTTTTT
CASSPRVTGELFF
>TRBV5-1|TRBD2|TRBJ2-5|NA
TGCGCCAGCAGCCCCTCGGGTAGCGGGGTCCAAGAGACCCAGTACTTC
CASSPSGSGVQETQYF
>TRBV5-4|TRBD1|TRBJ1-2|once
TGTGCCAGCAGACCTTCGCCGGGACAGGGGGCGCGGGATGGCTACACCTTC
CASRPSPGQGARDGYTF
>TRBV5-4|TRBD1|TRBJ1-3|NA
TGTGCCAGCAGCTTGGGGGACAGAGCTGGAAACACCATATATTTT
CASSLGDRAGNTIYF
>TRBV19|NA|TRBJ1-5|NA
TGTGCCAGTAGTAGAGAAGGACAGAGCAATCAGCCCCAGCATTTT
CASSREGQSNQPQHF
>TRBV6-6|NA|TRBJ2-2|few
TGTGCCAGCAGTTCGGCCGGGGAGCTGTTTTTT
CASSSAGELFF
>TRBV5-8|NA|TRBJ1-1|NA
TGTGCCAGCAGCTTGGCACAGGGGAACACTGAAGCTTTCTTT
CASSLAQGNTEAFF
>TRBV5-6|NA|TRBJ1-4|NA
TGTGCCAGCAGCTGGGCAGGGCCAACTAATGAAAAACTGTTTTTT
CASSWAGPTNEKLFF
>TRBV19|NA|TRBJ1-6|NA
TGTGCCAGTAGTATAGGCAGGGGCGGAAATAATTCACCCCTCCACTTT
CASSIGRGGNNSPLHF
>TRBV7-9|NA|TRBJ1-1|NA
TGTGCCAGCAGCTTATCTAGCACAAGAAACACTGAAGCTTTCTTT
CASSLSSTRNTEAFF
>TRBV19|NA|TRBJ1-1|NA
TGTGCCAGTAGTATAGGGGCAGGGCGAGGGAACACTGAAGCTTTCTTT
CASSIGAGRGNTEAFF
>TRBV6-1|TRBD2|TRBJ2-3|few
TGTGCCAGCAGTGAAGGCCTAGCGGGGGGGCCAGGAACAGATACGCAGTATTTT
CASSEGLAGGPGTDTQYF
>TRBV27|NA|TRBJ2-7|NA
TGTGCCAGCTGGGACATCCTTCACTCCTACGAGCAGTACTTC
CASWDILHSYEQYF
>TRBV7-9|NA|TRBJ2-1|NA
TGTGCCAGCAGCGGCCGGGAGAATGAGCAGTTCTTC
CASSGRENEQFF
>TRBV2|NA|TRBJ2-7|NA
TGTGCCAGCAAGGCTTTCGGAAGGAGGGAGGCCGAGCAGTACTTC
CASKAFGRREAEQYF
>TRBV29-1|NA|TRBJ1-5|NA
TGCAGCCTCAAGCCGCGCGGGGGAGGGAATCAGCCCCAGCATTTT
CSLKPRGGGNQPQHF
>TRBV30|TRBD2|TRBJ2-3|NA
TGTGCCTGGATAGGGCGGGGGAGGGCAGATACGCAGTATTTT
CAWIGRGRADTQYF
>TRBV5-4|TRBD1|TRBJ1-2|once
TGTGCCAGCAGCGCGAGGGGGCGGCAGCTCATGAGCTATGGCTACACCTTC
CASSARGRQLMSYGYTF
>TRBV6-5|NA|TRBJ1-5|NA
TGTGCCAGCAGCCGGGGGAGAGGTCAGCCCCAGCATTTT
CASSRGRGQPQHF
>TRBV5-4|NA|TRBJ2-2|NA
TGTGCCAGCAGCCACGGACAGACGAACACCGGGGAGCTGTTTTTT
CASSHGQTNTGELFF
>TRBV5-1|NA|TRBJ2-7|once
TGCGCCAGCCTGGGGGAGGCGCCGTCCTACGAGCAGTACTTC
CASLGEAPSYEQYF
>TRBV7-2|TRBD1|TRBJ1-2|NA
TGTGCCAGCAGCCCACCGGGACAGGGGTATGGCTACACCTTC
CASSPPGQGYGYTF
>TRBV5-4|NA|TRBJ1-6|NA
TGTGCCAGCAGCAGGTCCGGAGATCCGTCCCTCCACTTT
CASSRSGDPSLHF
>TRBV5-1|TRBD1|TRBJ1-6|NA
TGCGCCAGCAGCTTGAGGACAGGGGGTGCTAGCTCCTATAATTCACCCCTCCACTTT
CASSLRTGGASSYNSPLHF
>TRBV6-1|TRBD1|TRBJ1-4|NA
TGTGCCAGCAGGACAGGGTCGCTTTCAGAAAAACTGTTTTTT
CASRTGSLSEKLFF